The rows below give T cell receptor beta chains drawn from one sample of a study of early T cells in non-severe SARS-CoV-2 infection. In TCRdb, the 5' RACE reads were re-called with MiXCR into one record per CDR3 protein. The sample lists 45,000 to 65,000 distinct CDR3 sequences; approximately 12% were seen once. This sample comprised whole blood, obtained at baseline. The source of these receptors is an adult who was a healthcare worker with PCR-confirmed SARS-CoV-2 infection or an uninfected control (not recorded which). Both conserved end residues are part of each CDR3. Fields, in order: clone size, D gene, J gene, V gene, CDR3 DNA, CDR3 protein. The D gene is left open where the match is weak. Clone size is shown for a subset of rows, as once, few, many or a class of expanded clone.

many - TRBJ2-7 TRBV6-2/TRBV6-3 TGTGCCAGCAGTTATCGGGGCGAGCAGTACTTC CASSYRGEQYF
- - TRBJ2-5 TRBV5-4 TGTGCCAGCAGCTCGACTGATACTGAGACCCAGTACTTC CASSSTDTETQYF
few - TRBJ2-7 TRBV9 TGTGCCAGCAGCGTAGGGCTGGTGGACGAGCAGTACTTC CASSVGLVDEQYF
- - TRBJ2-2 TRBV5-4 TGTGCCAGCAGCGGAAGAAACACCGGGGAGCTGTTTTTT CASSGRNTGELFF
few - TRBJ1-2 TRBV18 TGTGCCAGCTCACCCATGGCAGGGGCTAACTATGGCTACACCTTC CASSPMAGANYGYTF
many - TRBJ2-3 TRBV4-2 TGTGCCAGCAGCCAACCCCCTGGGGATACGCAGTATTTT CASSQPPGDTQYF
- - TRBJ2-1 TRBV27 TGTGCCAGCAGTTTATGGCGGGATTCCTCCTACAATGAGCAGTTCTTC CASSLWRDSSYNEQFF
few - TRBJ2-1 TRBV2 TGTGCCAGCAGTGAAGCGCTTAGGCTCCACAATGAGCAGTTCTTC CASSEALRLHNEQFF
many - TRBJ1-1 TRBV20-1 TGCAGTGCTATTACCGGATCCAACACTGAAGCTTTCTTT CSAITGSNTEAFF
- TRBD1 TRBJ2-3 TRBV20-1 TGCAGTGCTAACCTACAGGGGTTGCATACGCAGTATTTT CSANLQGLHTQYF
- - TRBJ2-1 TRBV28 TGTGCCAGCAGTTTACCCTACGAGCGAGCGAGGAGCTCCTACAATGAGCAGTTCTTC CASSLPYERARSSYNEQFF
many - TRBJ2-2 TRBV18 TGTGCCAGCTCACCAGGGGGATACACCGGGGAGCTGTTTTTT CASSPGGYTGELFF
few - TRBJ1-2 TRBV19 TGTGCCAGTAGTATCGCCCCTATTTGGGGCTACACCTTC CASSIAPIWGYTF
- TRBD2 TRBJ2-1 TRBV4-2 TGTGCCAGCAGCCAAGCCGGCGCCGGGACTAAAGGTTACAATGAGCAGTTCTTC CASSQAGAGTKGYNEQFF
- - TRBJ2-1 TRBV20-1 TGCAGTGCTAGTTCAGGGAGCTCCTACAATGAGCAGTTCTTC CSASSGSSYNEQFF
few - TRBJ2-3 TRBV9 TGTGCCAGCAGCGCCCGACATAGCACAGATACGCAGTATTTT CASSARHSTDTQYF
few - TRBJ2-6 TRBV27 TGTGCCAGCAGTGACAGCTACTCTGGGGCCAACGTCCTGACTTTC CASSDSYSGANVLTF
- TRBD1 TRBJ2-5 TRBV7-2 TGTGCCAGCAGCCGAGGACAGGGCGGGGAGACCCAGTACTTC CASSRGQGGETQYF
- - TRBJ2-1 TRBV6-6 TGTGCCAGCAGCCCCTTTAGGGGGAACAATGAGCAGTTCTTC CASSPFRGNNEQFF
- - TRBJ2-3 TRBV28 TGTGCCAGCAGCAAAAAACGGGGGATCGGCGATACGCAGTATTTT CASSKKRGIGDTQYF
few - TRBJ2-7 TRBV27 TGTGCCAGCAGTTCCCAGGGGGGGAAGCAGTACTTC CASSSQGGKQYF
- - TRBJ2-1 TRBV7-7 TGTGCCAGCAGTCCAGCCCACACATCACGCGGTGAGCAGTTCTTC CASSPAHTSRGEQFF
few - TRBJ1-5 TRBV6-1 TGTGCCAGCTCCATCGTCGACAGGACGGTTCAGCCCCAGCATTTT CASSIVDRTVQPQHF
few TRBD2 TRBJ2-7 TRBV12-3/TRBV12-4 TGTGCCAGCAGTCAACTAGCGGGACCCTCCTACGAGCAGTACTTC CASSQLAGPSYEQYF
many - TRBJ2-3 TRBV7-9 TGTGCCAGCAAGGGTGGGCTGACTAGCACAGATACGCAGTATTTT CASKGGLTSTDTQYF
few TRBD2 TRBJ2-3 TRBV7-3 TGTGCCAGCAGCTTAGAGGGAGCGGGAGTGAATACGCAGTATTTT CASSLEGAGVNTQYF
many TRBD2 TRBJ2-2 TRBV11-2 TGTGCCAGCAGAGAAGCGGGAGGGCCGGGGACCGGGGAGCTGTTTTTT CASREAGGPGTGELFF
- - TRBJ2-1 TRBV6-5 TGTGCCAGCAGTTACTTCGGGTTCGCCAGTGAGCAGTTCTTC CASSYFGFASEQFF
many TRBD1 TRBJ2-6 TRBV7-9 TGTGCCAGCAGACTACAGGGGATTGGGGCCAACGTCCTGACTTTC CASRLQGIGANVLTF